The clone carrying this T cell receptor beta chain appeared many times. This specimen comes from a study of T cells in Graves' hyperthyroidism and ophthalmopathy. Diagnoses were made from clinical symptoms, serum measures (thyroxine and TRAb), thyroid ultrasound and orbital computed tomography. RNA transcripts gave rise to amplified TCR beta CDR3 regions. Using the HTBI primer set, a first-round RT-PCR was run on the TCR CDR3. MiXCR, run by TCRdb on the multiplex PCR reads, gives a single entry per CDR3 protein. The sample lists about 360,000 distinct CDR3 sequences, less than 15% occurring once. The germline V and J ends were trimmed by 5 bases and 1 base, with 8 bases remaining between them. Per the germline V gene, CDR1 is MNHNS and CDR2 is SASEGT. The CDR3 has 13 residues.

Source material: blood. The clonotype originates from a woman under 30 with Graves' hyperthyroidism. The chain has TRBV6-1 and TRBJ1-2; D call uncertain. The CDR3 DNA sequence: TGTGCCAGCAGTCGCGAAATTAACTATGGCTACACCTTC. Amino acid sequence: CASSREINYGYTF.